This record covers a single TCR beta chain. Trimming removed 6 bases from V and 0 bases from J, with 10 bases in between. Per the germline V gene, CDR1 is SGHNT and CDR2 is YENEEA. The CDR3 is made up of 14 amino acids. Original handling: It was from reference gene primer amplification that nucleated cell counts were estimated. Libraries were prepared by immunoSEQ multiplex PCR; TCRdb keeps only in-frame clonotypes and omits some of them. Clone size and V and J calls were adopted from that table, with D and trimming inferred from the DNA. The sample holds about 120,000 clones; about 79% are singletons and the top ten take over 2%. The data derive from a study of blood T cell repertoires in COVID-19. About the study: Sites in the United States, Italy and Spain provided acute and convalescent COVID-19 samples. PBMCs, B-cell-depleted T cells, or T cells provided the cDNA or gDNA that made up the material.

The sequenced sample consisted of peripheral blood. This receptor was obtained from a man in his 70s with acute or convalescent COVID-19. This chain links TRBV11-3 with TRBJ2-3; D not certain. In nucleotides, the CDR3 is TGTGCCAGCAGTCTTGCCAGTAGCACAGATACGCAGTATTTT. Its protein is CASSLASSTDTQYF.